Following are 18 T cell receptor beta chains from one sample sequenced in a study of T cells in Graves' hyperthyroidism and ophthalmopathy. Amplification yielded TCR beta CDR3 regions, with RNA transcripts as the source. Primed by the HTBI set, a first-round RT-PCR was run on the TCR CDR3. TCRdb re-called the multiplex PCR reads with MiXCR, one entry per CDR3 protein. The sample has a few hundred thousand distinct CDR3 sequences, about 15% seen once. The sequenced material came from blood. Receptors originate from a woman in her twenties or thirties with Graves' hyperthyroidism.

This clonotype was seen a few times. The CDR3 region has the DNA TGTGCCAGCAGCTTAAGGAGCGGGGCGGCTTACAATGAGCAGTTCTTC. Translating it yields CASSLRSGAAYNEQFF. The rearrangement uses TRBV7-9 and TRBJ2-1; 7 bases fit TRBD2. The CDR3 runs to 16 residues. V dropped 2 bases and J dropped 4; count of bases not matched to a gene: 8. Germline loops: CDR1 SEHNR, CDR2 FQNEAQ (reference sequence).

This clonotype has at least ten counts. The chain carries TRBV12-3 or TRBV12-4 and TRBJ1-2, with 8 bases matching TRBD1. V gave up 5 bases and J gave up 3 bases; unmatched junction bases: 5. This CDR3 comprises 14 residues. The CDR3 spells CASSRQGSHYGYTF. DNA of the CDR3: TGTGCCAGCAGTCGACAGGGGTCTCACTATGGCTACACCTTC.

V usage is TRBV14 and J usage is TRBJ2-7; D gene unclear. The CDR3 sequence is 13 residues long. Trimming cost V 0 bases and J 2 bases, with 5 bases left between them. The germline V gene has CDR1 SGHDN and CDR2 FVKESK. CDR3 sequence (DNA): TGTGCCAGCAGCCAAGACTGGACCTACGAGCAGTACTTC. This sequence encodes CASSQDWTYEQYF.

This clonotype came up many times. The rearrangement joins TRBV28 to TRBJ1-1, with D possibly TRBD1 on 6 matching bases. Per germline, CDR1 MDHEN and CDR2 SYDVKM. CDR3 length equals 16 residues. Trimming took 6 bases from V and 0 from J, leaving 17 bases between them. The CDR3 sequence: CASSQGGGGMNTEAFF. DNA for the CDR3: TGTGCCAGCAGCCAAGGGGGGGGCGGGATGAACACTGAAGCTTTCTTT.

This clonotype has at least ten counts. The rearrangement links TRBV28 to TRBJ2-3; D is uncertain. V lost 6 bases and J lost 4, with 8 bases in between. CDR1 and CDR2 (germline): MDHEN, SYDVKM. There are 12 residues in the CDR3. The CDR3 nucleotides read TGTGCCAGCAGCCCCACCGCAGATACGCAGTATTTT. It encodes CASSPTADTQYF.

This clonotype was detected a few times. The chain couples TRBV7-2 to TRBJ1-1, with 11 positions matching TRBD1. Germline-derived CDR1 and CDR2 are SGHTA and FQGNSA. The length of the CDR3 is 15 residues. V was pared by 6 bases and J by 10 bases, with 13 bases of the junction left unmatched. As DNA, the CDR3 is TGTGCCAGCAGAAATCCGGGACAGGGGGTTTTCGGAGCTTTCTTT. This translates into CASRNPGQGVFGAFF.

The table lists this clonotype with many counts. This chain uses TRBV5-6 with TRBJ2-1; TRBD2 aligns across 10 bases. In germline, CDR1 is SGHDT, CDR2 YYEEEE. V dropped 2 bases and J dropped 6; count of bases not matched to a gene: 5. The CDR3 has 15 amino acids. The CDR3 sequence: CASSFSGRRVNEQFF. DNA for the CDR3: TGTGCCAGCAGCTTTAGCGGGAGGCGGGTCAATGAGCAGTTCTTC.

Ten or more counts support this clonotype. The V gene is TRBV27, the J gene TRBJ2-1; 12 bases are shared with TRBD1. The CDR3 length is 15 residues. Trimming cost V 2 bases and J 9 bases; bases outside gene matches: 5. Germline-derived CDR1 and CDR2 are MNHEY and SMNVEV (reference sequence). In nucleotides, the CDR3 is TGTGCCAGCAGTTTAGGGGACAGGGGGCTAAGTGAGCAGTTCTTC. Amino acid sequence: CASSLGDRGLSEQFF.

This clonotype was counted between two and nine times. V is TRBV10-3 and J is TRBJ2-7, with D perhaps matching TRBD1 (6 bases). Between the trimmed V and J ends, which lost 2 bases and 3 bases, there was a span of 11 bases. CDR1 and CDR2 (germline): ENHRY, SYGVKD. This CDR3 has 14 residues. The CDR3, as DNA: TGTGCCATCAGTGAGCGACGGGACATCTACGAGCAGTACTTC. This encodes CAISERRDIYEQYF.

This clonotype came up many times. The gene calls are TRBV14 and TRBJ2-7; D is perhaps TRBD2 (6 bases). The germline V and J ends were trimmed by 6 bases and 1 base, with 13 bases remaining between them. Germline CDR1 SGHDN, CDR2 FVKESK. The CDR3 totals 14 residues. CDR3 sequence: CASSRRGVSYEQYF. Here the CDR3 DNA reads TGTGCCAGCAGTAGGCGGGGAGTTTCCTACGAGCAGTACTTC.

In this sample, this clonotype turned up once. The chain employs TRBV3-1 and TRBJ2-7; the match to TRBD2 covers 8 bases. Germline-derived CDR1 and CDR2 are LGHDT and YNNKEL (reference sequence). Trimming removed 4 bases from V and 4 bases from J; junction bases left unmatched: 6. CDR3 length: 14 residues. This CDR3 is CASSPREGAYEQYF. The CDR3 DNA reads as TGTGCCAGCAGCCCCCGGGAGGGAGCTTACGAGCAGTACTTC.

This chain links TRBV11-1 with TRBJ1-1; D might be TRBD1 (5 bases). The CDR3 contains 13 residues. The V and J ends lost 5 bases and 11 bases respectively, with 18 bases between them. Germline lookup yields CDR1 SGHAT and CDR2 FQDESV (reference sequence). CDR3 DNA: TGTGCCAGCAGCCCATCACAGTGGGGGGATGCTTTCTTT. Translated: CASSPSQWGDAFF.

The chain is built from TRBV10-1 and TRBJ2-1, with D tentatively TRBD2 (5 bases). The CDR3 is 14 residues long. CDR1 is WNHNN and CDR2 is SYGVQD in the germline V gene (reference sequence). Between the trimmed V and J ends, which lost 3 bases and 8 bases, there was a span of 14 bases. The CDR3 protein is CASSDAGPPYEQFF. As DNA, the CDR3 is TGCGCCAGCAGTGATGCGGGCCCACCCTATGAGCAGTTCTTC.

This clonotype came up many times. The rearrangement joins TRBV20-1 to TRBJ1-6; TRBD1 is a possible D gene (5 bases). V lost 3 bases and J 13 bases, leaving 16 bases between the germline ends. Per germline, CDR1 DFQATT and CDR2 SNEGSKA (reference sequence). This CDR3 contains 13 residues. DNA of the CDR3: TGCAGTGCTAGGTGGGACGGGATTGGTCCCCTCCACTTT. This encodes CSARWDGIGPLHF.

The rearrangement links TRBV24-1 to TRBJ2-7; 13 bases are a match to TRBD2. Germline CDR1 reads KGHDR; CDR2 reads SFDVKD. The CDR3 is made up of 17 amino acids. The V and J ends lost 4 bases and 7 bases, in that order; junction bases with no gene match: 12. CDR3 loop: CATSDRTSGSPRGEQYF. Written as DNA, the CDR3 is TGTGCCACCAGTGACCGGACTAGCGGGAGCCCCCGGGGGGAGCAGTACTTC.

This clonotype was counted a few times. A read error may be the cause here, since a much bigger clone is one base away. This chain joins TRBV28 and TRBJ1-4; 9 positions agree with TRBD1. CDR3 length equals 15 residues. Unmatched junction bases numbered 8, after V lost 8 bases and J lost 4 bases. The germline V gene encodes CDR1 MDHEN and CDR2 SYDVKM. CDR3 nucleotides: TGTGCCAGCGGCTACTACAGGGGGCGTAATGAAAAACTGTTTTTT. Translating it yields CASGYYRGRNEKLFF.

This clonotype was recorded many times. V is TRBV12-3 or TRBV12-4 and J is TRBJ1-1; no reliable D call. The CDR3 totals 14 residues. V lost 8 bases, J lost 5 bases, and 18 bases lay in between. CDR3 DNA sequence: TGTGCCAGCGTCGCGGTCGTGATGGGGACTGAAGCTTTCTTT. This sequence encodes CASVAVVMGTEAFF.

The rearrangement uses TRBV15 and TRBJ2-2; 7 bases match TRBD2. The junction had 6 bases not matched to a gene; V was cut back by 5 bases and J by 6 bases. This CDR3 is 14 amino acids long. Germline V lookup: CDR1 LNHNV, CDR2 YYDKDF (reference sequence). Here the CDR3 reads CATSEGGPAGELFF. The DNA for the CDR3 is TGTGCCACCAGCGAGGGAGGGCCGGCCGGGGAGCTGTTTTTT.